Detailed here is one T cell receptor (beta chain). What this receptor recognizes is not known. Base qualities are not provided; no much larger clone lies one nucleotide away. The sample originates from a study of multiple sclerosis patients with progressive multifocal leukoencephalopathy (dated by TCRdb to between 2019 and 2020). Regarding the complete study: A few MS patients treated with natalizumab who did not develop PML were sampled longitudinally as controls. Peripheral T and B cells were examined in MS patients who went on to develop PML (4 under natalizumab, 1 after alemtuzumab) as well as in treated patients who did not. From before therapy, through 6 and 12 months, up to PML onset, two natalizumab-treated patients who later developed PML were tracked longitudinally. The study was designed to detect JC virus-specific or public T-cell expansions arising at the time of PML onset. Summary of the overall study and its limitations: With only a small, descriptive cohort, it remained unclear whether the findings reflect JC virus infection or general immunocompromise. When PML developed, neither common TRBV or TRBJ gene usage nor preferential TRBV-TRBJ pairings were detected. Analysis was restricted to peripheral blood, although for natalizumab-associated PML, cerebrospinal fluid or brain lymphocytes might be more informative. TRB clones above 0.5% frequency appeared only in PML patients, but expanded clones at PML onset were already present before and during natalizumab therapy. Most PML patients had lower normalized Shannon entropy, suggesting less diverse TRB repertoires, while values in the natalizumab-treated controls sat near 1.

According to the study, the label for this sample's time point signals: before natalizumab initiation. All listed patients had previously received interferon beta, and all PML patients were female. Blood samples at T0 were collected prior to the first natalizumab infusion. Ficoll-Hypaque density gradient centrifugation was used to isolate peripheral blood mononuclear cells. Using the immunoSEQ two-step multiplex PCR at survey-level depth, TRB CDR3 regions were amplified from genomic DNA. Synthetic inline TR CDR3 controls covering all V-J pairings were spiked into each PCR so that template counts could be estimated and amplification bias removed. Reads were processed so that amplification and sequencing bias were reduced, and quantification was performed against synthetic TR CDR3 analogs. Under the source paper's analysis protocol: Raw data were processed in ImmunoSEQ Analyzer, with out-of-frame sequences and CDR3s containing stop codons removed, and genes were named according to IMGT nomenclature. Repertoire diversity was summarized as normalized Shannon entropy, defined as 1 minus Pielou's evenness. Only TRB sequences sharing the V gene, the J gene and the CDR3 were counted as identical. Public PML clonotypes were CDR3s shared by two or more PML-onset samples but absent earlier, in controls, and in public databases. Positional CDR3 amino acid composition was analyzed in Skylign with the observed count method. TCRdb's version of the immuneACCESS table is confined to in-frame rearrangements and falls short of the full clone set. An unresolved V gene accounts for under half of the shortfall where checked; the remainder is of unknown origin. From that table come the V and J calls and clone size; the DNA was used to work out D and trimming. The sample records roughly 30,000 clones, around 89% of which are singletons. Approximately 1% of the sample is in the top ten clones.

The germline V gene (reference sequence) sets CDR1 to PRHDT and CDR2 to FYEKMQ. Cut back by 5 bases and 5 bases, the V and J ends lie 16 bases apart. Spanning cysteine to phenylalanine, the CDR3 consists of 14 amino acids. This entry keeps only the CDR3 DNA: 42 bases, framed from base 1. The source material was PBMCs. The sequence was collected from a human donor with multiple sclerosis. The sequence joins TRBV13 to TRBJ2-7; a tentative D call is TRBD1 (5 bases match). The CDR3 protein is CASSVEVRVNEQYF. Read as DNA, the sequence is TGTGCCAGCAGCGTAGAGGTCAGGGTAAACGAGCAGTACTTC.